The source of this TCR beta chain is a study of patients and donors after allogeneic stem cell transplantation. This clonotype was seen many times. One entry per CDR3 protein results from TCRdb running MiXCR on the RT-PCR reads. In the table there are about 960,000 distinct CDR3 sequences, 18% of which are singletons. Germline-derived CDR1 and CDR2 are DFQATT and SNEGSKA (reference sequence). The CDR3 runs 11 residues. V lost 4 bases and J lost 3, with 7 bases in between. The sequencing input was blood, either unsorted or a sorted T cell fraction (not recorded which). The rearrangement uses TRBV20-1 and TRBJ2-7, with unresolved D. The clonotype comes from a human donor who was either an allogeneic HSCT recipient or a stem cell or donor lymphocyte infusion donor (not recorded which). It is not recorded whose cells these are; they may come from a transplant donor. CDR3 protein: CSAIVGYEQYF. The DNA for the CDR3 is TGCAGTGCTATAGTGGGCTACGAGCAGTACTTC.